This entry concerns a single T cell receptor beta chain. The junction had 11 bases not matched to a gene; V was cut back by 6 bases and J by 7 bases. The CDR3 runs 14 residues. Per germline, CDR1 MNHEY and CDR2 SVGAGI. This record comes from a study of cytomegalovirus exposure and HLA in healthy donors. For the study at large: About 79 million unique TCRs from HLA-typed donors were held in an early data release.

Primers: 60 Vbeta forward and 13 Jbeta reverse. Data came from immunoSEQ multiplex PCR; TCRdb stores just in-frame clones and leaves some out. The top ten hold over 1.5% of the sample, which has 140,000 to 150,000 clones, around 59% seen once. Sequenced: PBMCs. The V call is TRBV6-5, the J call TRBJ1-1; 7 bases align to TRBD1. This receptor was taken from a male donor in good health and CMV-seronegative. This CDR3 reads CASSPGHRGGEAFF. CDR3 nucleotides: TGTGCCAGCAGCCCCGGCCACAGGGGCGGTGAAGCTTTCTTT.